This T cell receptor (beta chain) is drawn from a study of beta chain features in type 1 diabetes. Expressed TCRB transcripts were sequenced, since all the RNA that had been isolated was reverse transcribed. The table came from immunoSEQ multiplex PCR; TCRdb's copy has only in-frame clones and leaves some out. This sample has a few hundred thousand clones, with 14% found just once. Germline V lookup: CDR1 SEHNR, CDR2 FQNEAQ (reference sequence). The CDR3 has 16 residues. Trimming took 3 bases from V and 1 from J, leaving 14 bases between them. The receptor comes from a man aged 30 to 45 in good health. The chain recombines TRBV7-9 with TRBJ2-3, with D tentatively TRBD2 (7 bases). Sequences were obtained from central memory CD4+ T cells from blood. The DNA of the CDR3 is TGTGCCAGCAGCTTTGGGGGGGCTCGTGGCACAGATACGCAGTATTTT. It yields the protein CASSFGGARGTDTQYF.